The clone carrying this TCR beta chain was observed once. The table came from immunoSEQ multiplex PCR; TCRdb's copy has only in-frame clones and leaves some out. The sample carries roughly 250,000 clones, roughly 84% recorded once. These data belong to a study of blood T cell repertoires in COVID-19. The CDR3 is 13 amino acids. V was cut by 3 bases and J by 5 bases, with 10 bases left in between. Germline V gene lookup returns CDR1 MDHEN and CDR2 SYDVKM. The rearrangement joins TRBV28 to TRBJ2-5; tentatively, D is TRBD2 (6 bases). Sequencing input: peripheral blood. This receptor was identified in a human donor in a cohort sampled during active COVID-19. This CDR3 reads CASSLGGTETQYF. The CDR3 bases are TGTGCCAGCAGTTTGGGGGGAACGGAGACCCAGTACTTC.